This TCR beta chain was identified in a study of blood T cell repertoires in COVID-19. Study at large: Spain, Italy and the United States supplied samples that represented acute and convalescent COVID-19. PBMCs, B-cell-depleted T cells, or T cells provided the cDNA or gDNA that made up the material.

In the original processing: Amplification of reference gene primers provided the estimated nucleated cell counts. Repertoires were generated with immunoSEQ multiplex PCR, while TCRdb's copy carries only in-frame clones and drops some. D and trimming come from the DNA, and the V and J calls and clone size come from that table. The sample lists 130,000 to 150,000 clones; about nine tenths were seen once. This receptor was obtained from a man older than 75 with acute or convalescent COVID-19. The specimen was peripheral blood.

CDR3 sequence: CASSLSRVRWREDPYEQYF. The CDR3 DNA is TGCGCCAGCAGTCTATCTCGGGTTCGGTGGCGGGAGGACCCCTACGAGCAGTACTTC. The chain joins TRBV23-1 to TRBJ2-7; 8 bases are a match to TRBD2. Being an ORF, TRBV23-1 has a function that is uncertain. J lost 2 bases, V lost 4 bases, and 19 bases had no gene match. CDR3 length: 19 amino acids.